This TCR beta chain appears in the sequencing data of a study of shared clonotypes between healthy human individuals. Data came from immunoSEQ multiplex PCR; TCRdb stores just in-frame clones and leaves some out. Of roughly 1 million clones listed, around 78% were seen once; the top ten hold under 0.65%. Sequencing was carried out using memory CD4+ T cells from PBMCs. Stated subset: CD45RA-negative fraction. This TCR derives from a man younger than 35 in good health. Some clones in this sample may be carry-over from other donors' samples.

The CDR3 protein is CASSTRPGGSDEKLFF. DNA for the CDR3: TGTGCCAGTAGTACCCGCCCGGGTGGGTCTGATGAAAAACTGTTTTTT. The V and J genes are TRBV19 and TRBJ1-4; D is undetermined. CDR3 length: 16 residues. CDR1 is LNHDA and CDR2 is SQIVND in the germline V gene (reference sequence). Between the trimmed V and J ends, which lost 4 bases and 6 bases, there was a span of 18 bases.